This T cell receptor (beta chain) was retrieved from a study of cytomegalovirus exposure and HLA in healthy donors. The study's findings and limits: Presence/absence comparisons presumed near-even sequencing depth among donors.

Of note for this clone: Antigen specificity is unknown.

PCR amplification relied on 60 Vbeta primers (plus 13 Jbeta primers). The table came from immunoSEQ multiplex PCR; TCRdb's copy has only in-frame clones and leaves some out. The table shows 200,000 or so clones, with 87% occurring only once. The CDR3 is made up of 19 amino acids. V shed 0 bases, J shed 0 bases, and the junction held 8 bases outside the gene matches. Germline CDR1 is SGHNT and CDR2 is YYREEE (reference sequence). What was sequenced was PBMCs. The chain links TRBV5-4 to TRBJ2-3, with 12 bases identical to TRBD2. The origin of this receptor is a girl under two years old in good health and CMV-seronegative. The CDR3 spells CASSLGRTSGEPSTDTQYF. CDR3 in DNA: TGTGCCAGCAGCTTGGGCCGGACTAGCGGGGAACCTAGCACAGATACGCAGTATTTT.